Listed below are T cell receptor beta chains from one sample, sequenced in a study of glioma-infiltrating T cells. From the multiplex PCR reads, TCRdb called clonotypes with MiXCR, one entry per CDR3 protein. The sample has around 130,000 distinct CDR3 sequences, under 30% seen once. The sequenced sample consisted of glioma tissue, nonneoplastic brain tissue, or PBMCs (not recorded which). The origin of the receptors is a human donor with low-grade glioma or glioblastoma, undergoing nonglioma brain surgery, or in good health (not recorded which). CDR3s include the opening cysteine and the closing phenylalanine or tryptophan. The order of the fields is V gene, D gene, J gene, clone size, CDR3 DNA, CDR3 protein. D genes are given only for firm matches. Expanded clones are given a class, and other clones once, few, many or no size at all.

V: TRBV7-9
D: TRBD1
J: TRBJ1-5
size: NA
DNA: TGTGCCAGCAGCACCTCGGACAGGGGGAGCAATCAGCCCCAGCATTTT
CDR3: CASSTSDRGSNQPQHF

V: TRBV20-1
D: TRBD1
J: TRBJ1-1
size: many
DNA: TGCAGTGCGGACGGACAGGGGGGGTTATACACTGAAGCTTTCTTT
CDR3: CSADGQGGLYTEAFF

V: TRBV14
D: NA
J: TRBJ2-5
size: NA
DNA: TGTGCCAGCAGCCAACATCTCGGGGAGACCCAGTACTTC
CDR3: CASSQHLGETQYF

V: TRBV14
D: NA
J: TRBJ2-3
size: many
DNA: TGTGCCAGCAGCCAAGATATTTGGAGCACAGATACGCAGTATTTT
CDR3: CASSQDIWSTDTQYF

V: TRBV7-9
D: NA
J: TRBJ1-1
size: many
DNA: TGTGCCAGCAACTTGTCCCAGGACACTGAAGCTTTCTTT
CDR3: CASNLSQDTEAFF

V: TRBV27
D: NA
J: TRBJ2-5
size: many
DNA: TGTGCCAGCAGTTTATCGGGTCCCTCCCAAGAGACCCAGTACTTC
CDR3: CASSLSGPSQETQYF

V: TRBV7-2
D: TRBD2
J: TRBJ2-3
size: NA
DNA: TGTGCCAGCAGTTTCTACTCCGGGACTAGACCCACAGATACGCAGTATTTT
CDR3: CASSFYSGTRPTDTQYF

V: TRBV7-2
D: NA
J: TRBJ2-1
size: many
DNA: TGTGCCAGCAGCTTAGGGATTGCCGGCAATGAGCAGTTCTTC
CDR3: CASSLGIAGNEQFF

V: TRBV6-1
D: TRBD1
J: TRBJ2-5
size: few
DNA: TGTGCCAGCAGTGAAGGTTGGGGGACAGTGCAAGAGACCCAGTACTTC
CDR3: CASSEGWGTVQETQYF

V: TRBV18
D: NA
J: TRBJ2-3
size: NA
DNA: TGTGCCAGCTCACCCACCGCCCAGCCGGATACGCAGTATTTT
CDR3: CASSPTAQPDTQYF

V: TRBV19
D: TRBD1
J: TRBJ2-2
size: few
DNA: TGTGCCAGTAGTGTACAGGGGGCGGTCGGGGAGCTGTTTTTT
CDR3: CASSVQGAVGELFF

V: TRBV18
D: NA
J: TRBJ2-3
size: few
DNA: TGTGCCAGCTCACTCCGGCAGGGAAGGACAGATACGCAGTATTTT
CDR3: CASSLRQGRTDTQYF

V: TRBV6-1
D: NA
J: TRBJ2-5
size: NA
DNA: TGTGCCAGCAGCGAGACCATGGGGGGGCTCGAGACCCAGTACTTC
CDR3: CASSETMGGLETQYF

V: TRBV7-2
D: NA
J: TRBJ2-1
size: many
DNA: TGTGCCAGCAGCCTCCACCGCCATAGGGAAAATGAGCAGTTCTTC
CDR3: CASSLHRHRENEQFF

V: TRBV7-3
D: TRBD1
J: TRBJ1-1
size: NA
DNA: TGTGCCAGCAGTCGAGAAGACAGGGGCCGCGCTTTCTTT
CDR3: CASSREDRGRAFF

V: TRBV25-1
D: NA
J: TRBJ1-2
size: few
DNA: TGTGCCAGCAGGGGTGAAGGGCCCCCTTATGGCTACACCTTC
CDR3: CASRGEGPPYGYTF

V: TRBV27
D: NA
J: TRBJ2-1
size: many
DNA: TGTGCCAGCAACTTCCGACAGTCCAATGAGCAGTTCTTC
CDR3: CASNFRQSNEQFF

V: TRBV19
D: TRBD1
J: TRBJ1-1
size: few
DNA: TGTGCCAGTGAAGGAGACAGGGGACAAAACACTGAAGCTTTCTTT
CDR3: CASEGDRGQNTEAFF

V: TRBV3-1
D: NA
J: TRBJ2-2
size: few
DNA: TGTGCCAGCAGTATACAGGGTGAAACCGGGGAGCTGTTTTTT
CDR3: CASSIQGETGELFF

V: TRBV7-9
D: TRBD2
J: TRBJ2-1
size: NA
DNA: TGTGCCAGCAGCCAAACTAGCGGGGGGAACAATGAGCAGTTCTTC
CDR3: CASSQTSGGNNEQFF

V: TRBV20-1
D: TRBD2
J: TRBJ2-2
size: many
DNA: TGCAGTGCTAGGAGCGGGGCCCTGATGTTTTTT
CDR3: CSARSGALMFF

V: TRBV7-3
D: NA
J: TRBJ2-3
size: NA
DNA: TGTGCCAGCAGCGTAGAGAGAAGGGATACGCAGTATTTT
CDR3: CASSVERRDTQYF

V: TRBV6-1
D: TRBD1
J: TRBJ1-6
size: many
DNA: TGTGCCAGCAGCCGCGGACAGGGAGGATCACCCCTCCACTTT
CDR3: CASSRGQGGSPLHF

V: TRBV15
D: TRBD1
J: TRBJ1-5
size: many
DNA: TGTGCCACCAGCAGCTTAGGGACAGGGAATCAGCCCCAGCATTTT
CDR3: CATSSLGTGNQPQHF

V: TRBV4-1
D: TRBD2
J: TRBJ2-3
size: NA
DNA: TGCGCCAGCAGCCAAGATTCCTGGCGGGGGAGGGCAGATACGCAGTATTTT
CDR3: CASSQDSWRGRADTQYF

V: TRBV2
D: NA
J: TRBJ1-5
size: NA
DNA: TGTGCCAGCAGTCGACAGCCTAGCAATCAGCCCCAGCATTTT
CDR3: CASSRQPSNQPQHF

V: TRBV7-8
D: NA
J: TRBJ1-1
size: few
DNA: TGTGCCAGCAGTTCACACGCAGGGGCCTCGAACACTGAAGCTTTCTTT
CDR3: CASSSHAGASNTEAFF

V: TRBV20-1
D: NA
J: TRBJ1-2
size: once
DNA: NA
CDR3: CSEYSYSCFYGYTF

V: TRBV18
D: NA
J: TRBJ1-1
size: few
DNA: TGTGCCAGCTCACCGGGCAGGGGAATTGAGGTGAACACTGAAGCTTTCTTT
CDR3: CASSPGRGIEVNTEAFF

V: TRBV5-1
D: NA
J: TRBJ2-3
size: NA
DNA: TGCGCCAGCAGCCGTCCAGAAACTAGCACAGATACGCAGTATTTT
CDR3: CASSRPETSTDTQYF

V: TRBV5-1
D: TRBD1
J: TRBJ2-3
size: few
DNA: TGCGCCAGCAGCAGGGGGCAGATGACAGATACGCAGTATTTT
CDR3: CASSRGQMTDTQYF

V: TRBV7-9
D: NA
J: TRBJ1-4
size: few
DNA: TGTGCCAGCAGCGCCGGGTGGGGAAGAAGCGAAAAACTGTTTTTT
CDR3: CASSAGWGRSEKLFF

V: TRBV5-1
D: TRBD2
J: TRBJ2-5
size: NA
DNA: TGCGCCAGCAGCCTAGGACTAGCTGCTGAGACCCAGTACTTC
CDR3: CASSLGLAAETQYF

V: TRBV7-3
D: TRBD1
J: TRBJ2-5
size: NA
DNA: TGTGCCAGCAGCGCCCACAGGGGCCAAGAGACCCAGTACTTC
CDR3: CASSAHRGQETQYF

V: TRBV19
D: NA
J: TRBJ1-4
size: NA
DNA: TGTGCCAGTAGCACCAGAGCCACCTTTAATGAAAAACTGTTTTTT
CDR3: CASSTRATFNEKLFF

V: TRBV10-3
D: NA
J: TRBJ2-3
size: few
DNA: TGTGCCAGCAGAGACAGGCCCCCCACAGATACGCAGTATTTT
CDR3: CASRDRPPTDTQYF

V: TRBV20-1
D: NA
J: TRBJ1-6
size: few
DNA: TGCAGTGCCGCTTTTCAGGGCGAGGGTAATTCACCCCTCCACTTT
CDR3: CSAAFQGEGNSPLHF

V: TRBV28
D: NA
J: TRBJ2-5
size: NA
DNA: TGTGCCAGCAGTTTCGGAGACGGGCTCCAAGAGACCCAGTACTTC
CDR3: CASSFGDGLQETQYF

V: TRBV25-1
D: NA
J: TRBJ2-5
size: few
DNA: TGTGCCAGCAGTACCCGGGACACCAGAGAGACCCAGTACTTC
CDR3: CASSTRDTRETQYF

V: TRBV28
D: NA
J: TRBJ1-2
size: NA
DNA: TGTGCCAGCAGTGAGGACGGTTGGGTTGAAGGCTACGCCTTC
CDR3: CASSEDGWVEGYAF

V: TRBV4-2
D: NA
J: TRBJ1-1
size: NA
DNA: TGTGCCAGCACCACGGCAGGCGGGGTGAACACTGAAGCTTTCTTT
CDR3: CASTTAGGVNTEAFF

V: TRBV6-6
D: NA
J: TRBJ2-3
size: many
DNA: TGTGCCAGCAGTTACTCGTCAGCGCAGTATTTT
CDR3: CASSYSSAQYF

V: TRBV19
D: NA
J: TRBJ1-2
size: few
DNA: TGTGCCAGTAGAGAGAACGCTAACTATGGCTACACCTTC
CDR3: CASRENANYGYTF

V: TRBV24-1
D: NA
J: TRBJ2-6
size: NA
DNA: TGTGCCACCACAGGGGGGGGACCTGGGGCCAACGTCCTGACTTTC
CDR3: CATTGGGPGANVLTF

V: TRBV2
D: TRBD1
J: TRBJ2-3
size: few
DNA: TGTGCCACCGCGACAGGGACCTCTACCACAGATACGCAGTATTTT
CDR3: CATATGTSTTDTQYF

V: TRBV4-2
D: NA
J: TRBJ2-3
size: many
DNA: TGTGCCAGCAGCCAGGGTTCGACGGTCGCAGATACGCAGTATTTT
CDR3: CASSQGSTVADTQYF